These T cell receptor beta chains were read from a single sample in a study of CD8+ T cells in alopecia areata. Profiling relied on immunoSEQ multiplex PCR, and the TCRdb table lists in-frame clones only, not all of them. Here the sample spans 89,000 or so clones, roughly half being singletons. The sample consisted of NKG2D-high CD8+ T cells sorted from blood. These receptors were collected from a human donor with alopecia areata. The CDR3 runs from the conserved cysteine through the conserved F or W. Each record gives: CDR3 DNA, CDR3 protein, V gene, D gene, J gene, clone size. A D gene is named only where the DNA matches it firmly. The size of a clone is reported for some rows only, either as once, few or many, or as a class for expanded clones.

DNA: TGTGCCAGCAGTTACAATGAGCAGTTCTTC; CDR3: CASSYNEQFF; V: TRBV25-1; D: -; J: TRBJ2-1; size: -
DNA: TGTGCCATCAGTGAGCCGACGGGGGACGGCTCTGGGGCCAACGTCCTGACTTTC; CDR3: CAISEPTGDGSGANVLTF; V: TRBV10-3; D: -; J: TRBJ2-6; size: -
DNA: TGTGCCAGCAGCCCAGCCGGACTTTACAATGAGCAGTTCTTC; CDR3: CASSPAGLYNEQFF; V: TRBV6-5; D: -; J: TRBJ2-1; size: -
DNA: TGCAGCGTTGACCTTCCACAGACCTACGAGCAGTACTTC; CDR3: CSVDLPQTYEQYF; V: TRBV29-1; D: -; J: TRBJ2-7; size: -
DNA: TGTGCCAGCAGCCCCGCAGGGAATCAGCCCCAGCATTTT; CDR3: CASSPAGNQPQHF; V: TRBV9; D: -; J: TRBJ1-5; size: -
DNA: TGTGCCAGCAGTTTAGAGCCCGGGGAGCTGTTTTTT; CDR3: CASSLEPGELFF; V: TRBV28; D: -; J: TRBJ2-2; size: few
DNA: TGTGCCAGCAGCTTAGAGTCAGACACAGATACGCAGTATTTT; CDR3: CASSLESDTDTQYF; V: TRBV11-2; D: -; J: TRBJ2-3; size: -
DNA: TGCGCCAGCAGCTGGACAGGAGTCACCGGGGAGCTGTTTTTT; CDR3: CASSWTGVTGELFF; V: TRBV5-1; D: TRBD1; J: TRBJ2-2; size: -
DNA: TGCAGCGTTGAAGATCCGGGGGAGACCCAGTACTTC; CDR3: CSVEDPGETQYF; V: TRBV29-1; D: -; J: TRBJ2-5; size: -
DNA: TGTGCCAGCAGTTTCCGGACAGGGGGTTACGAGCAGTACTTC; CDR3: CASSFRTGGYEQYF; V: TRBV27; D: TRBD1; J: TRBJ2-7; size: few
DNA: TGTGCCAGCAGCGCCTTTAGCGGCAATGAGCAGTTCTTC; CDR3: CASSAFSGNEQFF; V: TRBV9; D: -; J: TRBJ2-1; size: many
DNA: TGTGCCAGCAGCTGGGACAGGGACACTGAAGCTTTCTTT; CDR3: CASSWDRDTEAFF; V: TRBV5-6; D: TRBD1; J: TRBJ1-1; size: -
DNA: TGTGCCAGCAGCACGACTAGCGGGGGGGCAGATACGCAGTATTTT; CDR3: CASSTTSGGADTQYF; V: TRBV6-5; D: TRBD2; J: TRBJ2-3; size: -
DNA: TGTGCCAGTATATTGGACAGCCTGAACACTGAAGCTTTCTTT; CDR3: CASILDSLNTEAFF; V: TRBV19; D: -; J: TRBJ1-1; size: few
DNA: TGCGCCAGCAGCGCCTCGACAGGGTGGGATGGCTACACCTTC; CDR3: CASSASTGWDGYTF; V: TRBV5-1; D: TRBD1; J: TRBJ1-2; size: -
DNA: TGTGCCTGGAGCCAGGACAGGGTTACCTACGAGCAGTACTTC; CDR3: CAWSQDRVTYEQYF; V: TRBV30; D: TRBD1; J: TRBJ2-7; size: -
DNA: TGTGCCAGCAGTCGGGGGAGTCAATCCTATAATTCACCCCTCCACTTT; CDR3: CASSRGSQSYNSPLHF; V: TRBV9; D: -; J: TRBJ1-6; size: -
DNA: TGCAGCGTTGGATGGGCGGTCTACGAGCAGTACTTC; CDR3: CSVGWAVYEQYF; V: TRBV29-1; D: -; J: TRBJ2-7; size: few
DNA: TGTGCCAGCAGCTTGGGCCGATCTGAGCAGTTCTTC; CDR3: CASSLGRSEQFF; V: TRBV5-6; D: -; J: TRBJ2-1; size: -
DNA: TGTGCCAGCAGCCCACCTACAGGGGAGAACACCGGGGAGCTGTTTTTT; CDR3: CASSPPTGENTGELFF; V: TRBV13; D: TRBD1; J: TRBJ2-2; size: -
DNA: TGCGCCAGCAGGGGACAGGAGGCAAGTTGGAACGAGCAGTACTTC; CDR3: CASRGQEASWNEQYF; V: TRBV5-1; D: TRBD1; J: TRBJ2-7; size: -
DNA: TGTGCCAGCAGTTACGGCGGGAGTCACACAGATACGCAGTATTTT; CDR3: CASSYGGSHTDTQYF; V: TRBV6-5; D: TRBD2; J: TRBJ2-3; size: -
DNA: TGTGCCAGCAGTCCGGGACGGGAACAAGAGACCCAGTACTTC; CDR3: CASSPGREQETQYF; V: TRBV27; D: -; J: TRBJ2-5; size: -
DNA: TGCAGCGTTGATAGACTGAATGAGCAGTTCTTC; CDR3: CSVDRLNEQFF; V: TRBV29-1; D: -; J: TRBJ2-1; size: -
DNA: TGCGCCAGCAGCCCCCCCTATGGAAACACCATATATTTT; CDR3: CASSPPYGNTIYF; V: TRBV4-1; D: -; J: TRBJ1-3; size: -
DNA: TGTGCCAGCAGTTACCTAGGGGCCCAAGAGACCCAGTACTTC; CDR3: CASSYLGAQETQYF; V: TRBV6-5; D: -; J: TRBJ2-5; size: few
DNA: TGTGCCATCAGATCTAGCGGGAGTTCTCACAATGAGCAGTTCTTC; CDR3: CAIRSSGSSHNEQFF; V: TRBV10-3; D: TRBD2; J: TRBJ2-1; size: few
DNA: TGCAGCGTTGAAGCAGTACAGCTCAACTCTGGGGCCAACGTCCTGACTTTC; CDR3: CSVEAVQLNSGANVLTF; V: TRBV29-1; D: -; J: TRBJ2-6; size: -
DNA: TGCGCCAGCAGTGAGACCATTCAGTACTTC; CDR3: CASSETIQYF; V: TRBV10-2; D: -; J: TRBJ2-4; size: -
DNA: TGTGCCAGCAGTTCGATGGGAACTGAAGCTTTCTTT; CDR3: CASSSMGTEAFF; V: TRBV6-6; D: -; J: TRBJ1-1; size: -
DNA: TGTGCCAGCAGTACGGGACAGTTCTACGAGCAGTACTTC; CDR3: CASSTGQFYEQYF; V: TRBV27; D: TRBD1; J: TRBJ2-7; size: -
DNA: TGTGCCAGCAGCTTTAAGGGCTACGAGCAGTACTTC; CDR3: CASSFKGYEQYF; V: TRBV13; D: -; J: TRBJ2-7; size: -
DNA: TGCGCCAGCAGCCAACTTGAATCGGGCGTCGTCTCCTACGAGCAGTACTTC; CDR3: CASSQLESGVVSYEQYF; V: TRBV4-1; D: -; J: TRBJ2-7; size: -
DNA: TGTGCCAGCAGCTTAGGTGCCCCAGATACGCAGTATTTT; CDR3: CASSLGAPDTQYF; V: TRBV7-2; D: -; J: TRBJ2-3; size: -
DNA: TGTGCCAGCAGTTTAACGGGGGCCAATGAGCAGTTCTTC; CDR3: CASSLTGANEQFF; V: TRBV27; D: -; J: TRBJ2-1; size: -
DNA: TGCGCCAGCAGCCAAGTAGCGGGGGCATCCACAGATACGCAGTATTTT; CDR3: CASSQVAGASTDTQYF; V: TRBV4-1; D: TRBD2; J: TRBJ2-3; size: -
DNA: TGTGCCTGGAGTGTGGAGGGGGCCTACGAGCAGTACTTC; CDR3: CAWSVEGAYEQYF; V: TRBV30; D: -; J: TRBJ2-7; size: -
DNA: TGTGCCAGCAGTCCATCCTACGAGCAGTACTTC; CDR3: CASSPSYEQYF; V: TRBV25-1; D: -; J: TRBJ2-7; size: -
DNA: TGCGCCAGCAGCCACGAGGAAAGCTCCTACGAGCAGTACTTC; CDR3: CASSHEESSYEQYF; V: TRBV4-1; D: -; J: TRBJ2-7; size: -
DNA: TGTGCCAGCAGTCCACAGGGGTCCATCTACGAGCAGTACTTC; CDR3: CASSPQGSIYEQYF; V: TRBV28; D: TRBD1; J: TRBJ2-7; size: -
DNA: TGTGCCAGCAGCTTAGAAGTCGGCAGGGGGCGCGCAGATACGCAGTATTTT; CDR3: CASSLEVGRGRADTQYF; V: TRBV11-2; D: TRBD1; J: TRBJ2-3; size: few
DNA: TGTGCCAGCAGTGAAGTTACCCTTGTAAAGCAGTTCTTC; CDR3: CASSEVTLVKQFF; V: TRBV2; D: -; J: TRBJ2-1; size: -
DNA: TGCAGCGTTCCGGGACAGATCTCCAATGAGCAGTTCTTC; CDR3: CSVPGQISNEQFF; V: TRBV29-1; D: TRBD1; J: TRBJ2-1; size: -
DNA: TGTGCCAGCAGCTTAGCGGAGGAAGAGACCCAGTACTTC; CDR3: CASSLAEEETQYF; V: TRBV28; D: -; J: TRBJ2-5; size: -
DNA: TGCGCCAGCAGCTTAGAACCCCGCCGGGACAGCCCTCAGGATACGCAGTATTTT; CDR3: CASSLEPRRDSPQDTQYF; V: TRBV5-1; D: TRBD1; J: TRBJ2-3; size: few
DNA: TGTGCCAGCAGTTTTTCAGATACGCAGTATTTT; CDR3: CASSFSDTQYF; V: TRBV27; D: -; J: TRBJ2-3; size: -
DNA: TGTGCCAGCAGCTCCCGGGAGACCCAGTACTTC; CDR3: CASSSRETQYF; V: TRBV7-9; D: -; J: TRBJ2-5; size: few
DNA: TGTGCCAACCAACTAGCGGGGGGACGAAATGAGCAGTTCTTC; CDR3: CANQLAGGRNEQFF; V: TRBV25-1; D: TRBD2; J: TRBJ2-1; size: few
DNA: TGTGCCTGGAGCGCTCCAGATCGACGGGGGCCCTACGAGCAGTACTTC; CDR3: CAWSAPDRRGPYEQYF; V: TRBV30; D: -; J: TRBJ2-7; size: -
DNA: TGTGCCAGCAGCTTAGCAGGGTCTCACTCCTACGAGCAGTACTTC; CDR3: CASSLAGSHSYEQYF; V: TRBV7-9; D: -; J: TRBJ2-7; size: -